The clone carrying this TCR beta chain was picked up a small number of times. Antigen: not known. Trimming stripped 0 bases from V and 6 bases from J, with 15 bases between. Germline V gene data show CDR1 as SGHTA and CDR2 as FQGNSA. This CDR3 comprises 16 residues. This specimen comes from a study of beta chain features in type 1 diabetes. Across the study: Sorted cells numbering around 110,000,000 were examined across all samples.

The study reverse transcribed the entire isolated RNA, so it sequenced expressed TCRB transcripts. Repertoires were generated with immunoSEQ multiplex PCR, while TCRdb's copy carries only in-frame clones and drops some. Of over 500,000 clones listed, roughly 15% are singletons. Points from the study as a whole: All four CD4+ subsets from Type 1 diabetes patients carried moderately but significantly shorter TCRB CDR3s. When cDNA is sequenced, cells with high TCR expression could be over-represented.

The source is a man between 18 and 29 years old in good health. The chain recombines TRBV7-2 with TRBJ2-1; either TRBD1 or TRBD2 may supply D (5 bases each). The sample taken for sequencing was naive CD4+ T cells from blood. The CDR3 loop reads CASSLAGVRVSNEQFF. The CDR3 DNA reads as TGTGCCAGCAGCTTAGCGGGGGTCAGGGTAAGCAATGAGCAGTTCTTC.